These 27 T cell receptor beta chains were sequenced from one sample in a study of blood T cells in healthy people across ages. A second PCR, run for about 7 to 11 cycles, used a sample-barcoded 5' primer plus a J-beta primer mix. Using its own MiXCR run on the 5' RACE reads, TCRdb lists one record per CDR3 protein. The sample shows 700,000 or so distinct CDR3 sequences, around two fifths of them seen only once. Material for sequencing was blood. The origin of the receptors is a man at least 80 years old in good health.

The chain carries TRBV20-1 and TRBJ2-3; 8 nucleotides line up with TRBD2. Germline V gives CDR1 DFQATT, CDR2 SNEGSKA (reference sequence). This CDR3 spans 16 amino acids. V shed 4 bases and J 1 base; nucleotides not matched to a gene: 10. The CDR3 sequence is CSATIREGVGTDTQYF. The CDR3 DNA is TGCAGTGCTACCATTCGGGAGGGCGTAGGCACAGATACGCAGTATTTT.

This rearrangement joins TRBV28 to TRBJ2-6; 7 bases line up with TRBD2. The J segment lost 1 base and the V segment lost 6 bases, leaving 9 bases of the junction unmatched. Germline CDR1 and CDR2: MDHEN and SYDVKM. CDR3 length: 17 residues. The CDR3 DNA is TGTGCCAGCAGAATGGGGAGGGGCCGATCTGGGGCCAACGTCCTGACTTTC. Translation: CASRMGRGRSGANVLTF.

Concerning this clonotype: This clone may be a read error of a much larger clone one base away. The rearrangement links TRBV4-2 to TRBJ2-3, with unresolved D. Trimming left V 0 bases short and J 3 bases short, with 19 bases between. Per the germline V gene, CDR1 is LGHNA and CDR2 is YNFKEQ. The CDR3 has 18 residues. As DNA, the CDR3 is TGTGCCAGCAGCCAAGATCCCGTCCAGGACGGAAGGACAGATACGCAGTATTTT. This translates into CASSQDPVQDGRTDTQYF.

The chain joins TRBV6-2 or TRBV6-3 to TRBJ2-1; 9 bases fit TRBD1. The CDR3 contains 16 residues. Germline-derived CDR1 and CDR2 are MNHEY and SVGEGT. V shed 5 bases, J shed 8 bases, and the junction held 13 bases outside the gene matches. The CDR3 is CASSSAGTGSRHEQFF. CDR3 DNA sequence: TGTGCCAGCAGTAGCGCCGGGACAGGGAGTCGTCATGAGCAGTTCTTC.

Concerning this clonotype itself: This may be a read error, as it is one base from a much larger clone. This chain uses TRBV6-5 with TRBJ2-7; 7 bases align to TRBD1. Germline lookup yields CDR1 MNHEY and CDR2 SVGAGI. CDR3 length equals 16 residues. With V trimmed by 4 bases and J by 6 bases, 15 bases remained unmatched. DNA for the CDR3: TGTGCCAGCAGTTCACGCCCTAGGACAGGTCAGGCCGAGCAGTACTTC. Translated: CASSSRPRTGQAEQYF.

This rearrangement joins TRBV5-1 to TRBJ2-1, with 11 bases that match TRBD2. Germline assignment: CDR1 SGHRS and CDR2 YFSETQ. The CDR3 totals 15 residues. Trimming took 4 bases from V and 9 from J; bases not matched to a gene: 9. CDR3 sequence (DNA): TGCGCCAGCAGCCTAATAGCGGGAGGGCCTGGTGAGCAGTTCTTC. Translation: CASSLIAGGPGEQFF.

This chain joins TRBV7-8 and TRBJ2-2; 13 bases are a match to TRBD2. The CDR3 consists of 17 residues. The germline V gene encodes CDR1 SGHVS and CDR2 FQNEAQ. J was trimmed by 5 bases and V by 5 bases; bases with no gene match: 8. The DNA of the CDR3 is TGTGCCAGCAGCCCAGGACTAGCGGGGGTCACAACCGGGGAGCTGTTTTTT. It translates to CASSPGLAGVTTGELFF. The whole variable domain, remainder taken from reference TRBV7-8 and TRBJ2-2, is GAGVSQSPRYKVAKRGQDVALRCDPISGHVSLFWYQQALGQGPEFLTYFQNEAQLDKSGLPSDRFFAERPEGSVSTLKIQRTQQEDSAVYLCASSPGLAGVTTGELFFGEGSRLTVL.

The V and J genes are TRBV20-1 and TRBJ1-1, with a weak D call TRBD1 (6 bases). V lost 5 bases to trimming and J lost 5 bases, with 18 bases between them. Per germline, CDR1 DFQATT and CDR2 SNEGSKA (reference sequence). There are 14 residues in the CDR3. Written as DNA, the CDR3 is TGCAGTGCTGTACAGGGAGCAGGATTGACTGAAGCTTTCTTT. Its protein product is CSAVQGAGLTEAFF.

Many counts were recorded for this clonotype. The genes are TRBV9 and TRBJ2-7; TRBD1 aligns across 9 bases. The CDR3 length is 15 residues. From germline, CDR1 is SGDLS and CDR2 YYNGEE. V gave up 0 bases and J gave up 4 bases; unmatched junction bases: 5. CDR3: CASSVGQGVGYEQYF. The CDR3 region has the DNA TGTGCCAGCAGCGTAGGACAGGGGGTGGGTTACGAGCAGTACTTC.

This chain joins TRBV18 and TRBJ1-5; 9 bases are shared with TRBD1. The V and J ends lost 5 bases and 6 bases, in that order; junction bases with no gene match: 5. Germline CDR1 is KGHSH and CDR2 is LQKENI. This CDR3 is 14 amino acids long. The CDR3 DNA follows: TGTGCCAGCTCAACGGGGACAGGGACTCAGCCCCAGCATTTT. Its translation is CASSTGTGTQPQHF.

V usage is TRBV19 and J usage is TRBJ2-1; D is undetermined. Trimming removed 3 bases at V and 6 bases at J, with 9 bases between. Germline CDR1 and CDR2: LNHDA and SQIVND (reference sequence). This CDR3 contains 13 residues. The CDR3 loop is CASSILGSNEQFF. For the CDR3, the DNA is TGTGCCAGTAGTATCCTCGGAAGCAATGAGCAGTTCTTC.

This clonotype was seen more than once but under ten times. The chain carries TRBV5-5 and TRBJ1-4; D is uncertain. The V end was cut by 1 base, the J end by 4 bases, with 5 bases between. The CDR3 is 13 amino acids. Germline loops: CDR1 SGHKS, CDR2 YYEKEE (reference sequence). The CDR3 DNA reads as TGTGCCAGCAGCTTGAACCTTAATGAAAAACTGTTTTTT. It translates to CASSLNLNEKLFF.

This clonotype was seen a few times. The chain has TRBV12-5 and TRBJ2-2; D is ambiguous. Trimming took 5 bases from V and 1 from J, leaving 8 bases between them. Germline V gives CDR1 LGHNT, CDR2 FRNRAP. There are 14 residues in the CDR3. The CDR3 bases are TGTGCTAGTGGTGTGTCAATGAACACCGGGGAGCTGTTTTTT. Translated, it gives CASGVSMNTGELFF. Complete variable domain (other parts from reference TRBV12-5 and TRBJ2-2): DARVTQTPRHKVTEMGQEVTMRCQPILGHNTVFWYRQTMMQGLELLAYFRNRAPLDDSGMPKDRFSAEMPDATLATLKIQPSEPRDSAVYFCASGVSMNTGELFFGEGSRLTVL.

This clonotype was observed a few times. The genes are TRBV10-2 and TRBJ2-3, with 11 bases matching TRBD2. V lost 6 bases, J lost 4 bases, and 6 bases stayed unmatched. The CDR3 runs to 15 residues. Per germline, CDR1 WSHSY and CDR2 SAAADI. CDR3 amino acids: CASRRTSGRPDTQYF. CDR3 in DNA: TGCGCCAGCAGGCGTACTAGCGGGAGACCAGATACGCAGTATTTT.

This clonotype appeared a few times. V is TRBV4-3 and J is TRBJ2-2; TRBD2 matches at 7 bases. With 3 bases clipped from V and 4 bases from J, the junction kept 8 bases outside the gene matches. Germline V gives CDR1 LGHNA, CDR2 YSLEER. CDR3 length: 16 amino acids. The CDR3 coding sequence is TGCGCCAGCAGCCATCGAGGACTAGACTCCACCGGGGAGCTGTTTTTT. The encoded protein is CASSHRGLDSTGELFF.

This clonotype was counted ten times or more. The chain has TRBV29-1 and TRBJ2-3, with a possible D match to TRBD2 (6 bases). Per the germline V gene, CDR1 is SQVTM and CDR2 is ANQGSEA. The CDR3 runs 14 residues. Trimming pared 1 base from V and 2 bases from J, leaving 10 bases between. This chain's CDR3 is CSVEVGDSTDTQYF. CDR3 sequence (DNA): TGCAGCGTTGAAGTGGGGGACTCCACAGATACGCAGTATTTT.

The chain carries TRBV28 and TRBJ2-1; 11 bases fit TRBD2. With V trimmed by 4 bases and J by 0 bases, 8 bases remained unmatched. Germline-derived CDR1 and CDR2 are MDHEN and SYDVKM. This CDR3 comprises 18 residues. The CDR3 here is CASSSTSGSFRSYNEQFF. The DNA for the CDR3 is TGTGCCAGCAGTTCAACTAGCGGGAGTTTTCGCTCCTACAATGAGCAGTTCTTC. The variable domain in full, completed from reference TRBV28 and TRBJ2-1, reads DVKVTQSSRYLVKRTGEKVFLECVQDMDHENMFWYRQDPGLGLRLIYFSYDVKMKEKGDIPEGYSVSREKKERFSLILESASTNQTSMYLCASSSTSGSFRSYNEQFFGPGTRLTVL.

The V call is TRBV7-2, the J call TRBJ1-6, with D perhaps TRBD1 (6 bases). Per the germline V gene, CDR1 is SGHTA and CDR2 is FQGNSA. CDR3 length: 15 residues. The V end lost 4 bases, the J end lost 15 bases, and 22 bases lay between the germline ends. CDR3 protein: CASSSTGGPQSHLHF. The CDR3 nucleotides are TGTGCCAGCAGCTCCACCGGGGGCCCGCAAAGTCACCTCCACTTT.

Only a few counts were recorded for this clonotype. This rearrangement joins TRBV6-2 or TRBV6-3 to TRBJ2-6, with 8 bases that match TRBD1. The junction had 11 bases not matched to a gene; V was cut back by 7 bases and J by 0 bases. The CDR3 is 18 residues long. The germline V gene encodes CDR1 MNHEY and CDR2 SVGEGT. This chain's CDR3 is CASTSGQGLLSGANVLTF. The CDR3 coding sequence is TGTGCCAGCACCTCCGGACAGGGACTCCTCTCTGGGGCCAACGTCCTGACTTTC.

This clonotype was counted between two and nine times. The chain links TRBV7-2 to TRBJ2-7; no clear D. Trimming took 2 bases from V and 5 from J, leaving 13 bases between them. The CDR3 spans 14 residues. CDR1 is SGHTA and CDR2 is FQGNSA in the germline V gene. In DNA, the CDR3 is TGTGCCAGCAGCTTAACACGGGCCAGGAACGAGCAGTACTTC. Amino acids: CASSLTRARNEQYF.

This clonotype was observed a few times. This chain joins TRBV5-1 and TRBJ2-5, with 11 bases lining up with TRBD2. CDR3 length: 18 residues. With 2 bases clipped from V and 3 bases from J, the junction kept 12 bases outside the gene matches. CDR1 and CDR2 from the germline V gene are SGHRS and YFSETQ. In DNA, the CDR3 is TGCGCCAGCAGCTTTGGGCCAAAACTAGCGGGGGCAGAAGAGACCCAGTACTTC. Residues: CASSFGPKLAGAEETQYF.

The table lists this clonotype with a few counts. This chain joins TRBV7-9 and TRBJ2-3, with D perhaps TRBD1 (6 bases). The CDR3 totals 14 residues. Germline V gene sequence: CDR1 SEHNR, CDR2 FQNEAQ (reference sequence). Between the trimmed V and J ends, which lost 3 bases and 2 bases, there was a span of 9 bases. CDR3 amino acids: CASSFYRDTDTQYF. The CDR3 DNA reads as TGTGCCAGCAGCTTTTACAGGGACACAGATACGCAGTATTTT.

CDR3 loop: CATSRGQGEPYEQYF. In DNA, the CDR3 is TGTGCCACCAGCAGAGGACAGGGCGAACCTTACGAGCAGTACTTC. The chain couples TRBV15 to TRBJ2-4, with TRBD1 matching over 7 bases. The end of the DNA fits TRBJ2-7 better, so the J call may be wrong. Germline assignment: CDR1 LNHNV and CDR2 YYDKDF (reference sequence). This CDR3 has 15 residues.

CDR3 coding DNA: TGTGCCAGCGAGCGGGGCCCGTCCTACGAGCAGTACTTC. Protein: CASERGPSYEQYF. The genes are TRBV28 and TRBJ2-5; 7 bases map to TRBD2. The J call is doubtful: the DNA matches TRBJ2-7 better. The CDR3 length is 13 residues. CDR1 is MDHEN and CDR2 is SYDVKM in the germline V gene.

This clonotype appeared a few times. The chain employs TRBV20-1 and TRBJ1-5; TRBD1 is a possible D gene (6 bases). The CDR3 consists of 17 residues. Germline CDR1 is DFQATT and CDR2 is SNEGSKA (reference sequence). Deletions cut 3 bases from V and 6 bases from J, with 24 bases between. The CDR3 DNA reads TGCAGTGCTAGCCCTCATAAGGGGGGCGCGTTAGTTCAGCCCCAGCATTTT. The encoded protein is CSASPHKGGALVQPQHF.

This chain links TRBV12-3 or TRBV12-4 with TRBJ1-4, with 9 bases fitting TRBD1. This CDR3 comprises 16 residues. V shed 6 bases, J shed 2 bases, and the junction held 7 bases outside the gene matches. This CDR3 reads CASRYGQGTTNEKLFF. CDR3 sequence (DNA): TGTGCCAGCAGATACGGACAGGGGACGACTAATGAAAAACTGTTTTTT.

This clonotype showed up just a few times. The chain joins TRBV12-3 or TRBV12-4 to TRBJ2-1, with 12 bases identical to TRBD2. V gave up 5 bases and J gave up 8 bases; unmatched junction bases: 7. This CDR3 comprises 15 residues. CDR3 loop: CASSTGTSGSYEQFF. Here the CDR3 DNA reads TGTGCCAGCAGTACCGGGACTAGCGGGTCCTATGAGCAGTTCTTC.